The T cell receptor (beta chain) described here comes from a study of T cells after yellow fever vaccination. Study as a whole: Fractions containing few cells were prepared with SMART-Seq v4 Ultra Low Input.

Study-wide results and caveats: Few clonotypes appeared in both CD4 and CD8 compartments. Reappearing after the booster were most of the clones from primary vaccination (around 96% CD4, approximately 86% CD8).

5'RACE template switching added a universal primer site and UMIs to TCR cDNA. TCRdb independently ran MiXCR on the 5' RACE reads; one entry per CDR3 protein. This table holds 510,000 or so distinct CDR3 sequences, roughly 21% found once. Details on this clonotype: Its antigen is currently unknown.

The ends were cut back, 0 bases at V and 6 bases at J, with 12 bases in the middle. This CDR3 contains 14 residues. Germline CDR1 DFQATT, CDR2 SNEGSKA (reference sequence). This chain uses TRBV20-1 with TRBJ2-1; D may be TRBD1 (6 bases). Specimen: PBMCs, collected 15 days after the yellow fever booster vaccination. The receptor's source is a man aged 25-40 years who received the YFV17D yellow fever vaccine. CDR3 sequence reads: CSAREGAGGNEQFF. The CDR3 region has the DNA TGCAGTGCTAGAGAGGGGGCGGGCGGCAATGAGCAGTTCTTC.